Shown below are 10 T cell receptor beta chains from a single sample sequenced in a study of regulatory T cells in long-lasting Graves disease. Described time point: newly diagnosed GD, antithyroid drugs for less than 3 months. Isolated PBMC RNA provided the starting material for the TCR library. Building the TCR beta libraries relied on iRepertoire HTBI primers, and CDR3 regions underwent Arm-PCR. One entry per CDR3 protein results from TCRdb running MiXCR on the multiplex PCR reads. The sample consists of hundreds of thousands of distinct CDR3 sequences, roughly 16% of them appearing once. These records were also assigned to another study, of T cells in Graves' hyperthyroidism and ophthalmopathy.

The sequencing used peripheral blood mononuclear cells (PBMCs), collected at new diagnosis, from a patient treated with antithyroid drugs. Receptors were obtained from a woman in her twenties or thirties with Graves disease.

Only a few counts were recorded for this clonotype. The CDR3 DNA reads TGTGCCAGCAAGACTAGCGGGCCCTTCGGGGAGCAGTACTTC. It codes for CASKTSGPFGEQYF. The chain couples TRBV28 to TRBJ2-7, with TRBD2 matching 10 bases. V lost 7 bases, J lost 7 bases, and 10 bases stayed unmatched. The CDR3 sequence is 14 residues long. Germline values: CDR1 MDHEN, CDR2 SYDVKM.

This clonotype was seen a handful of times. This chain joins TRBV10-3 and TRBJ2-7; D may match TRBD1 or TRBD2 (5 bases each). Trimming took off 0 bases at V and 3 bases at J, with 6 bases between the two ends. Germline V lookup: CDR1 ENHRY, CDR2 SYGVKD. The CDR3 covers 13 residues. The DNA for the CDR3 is TGTGCCATCAGTGAGTCGAGGGGCTACGAGCAGTACTTC. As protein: CAISESRGYEQYF.

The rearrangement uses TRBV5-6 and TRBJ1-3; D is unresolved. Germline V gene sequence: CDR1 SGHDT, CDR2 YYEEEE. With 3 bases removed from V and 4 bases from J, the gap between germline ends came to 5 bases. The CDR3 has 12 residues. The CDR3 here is CASSSWGNTIYF. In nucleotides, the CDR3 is TGTGCCAGCAGCTCCTGGGGAAACACCATATATTTT.

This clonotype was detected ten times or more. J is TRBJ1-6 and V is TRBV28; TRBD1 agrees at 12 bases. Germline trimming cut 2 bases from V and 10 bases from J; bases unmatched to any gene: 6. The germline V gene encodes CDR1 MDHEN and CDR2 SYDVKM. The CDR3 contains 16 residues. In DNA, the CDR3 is TGTGCCAGCAGTTTAAGGTTGGGGACAGGGGGCTCACCCCTCCACTTT. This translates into CASSLRLGTGGSPLHF.

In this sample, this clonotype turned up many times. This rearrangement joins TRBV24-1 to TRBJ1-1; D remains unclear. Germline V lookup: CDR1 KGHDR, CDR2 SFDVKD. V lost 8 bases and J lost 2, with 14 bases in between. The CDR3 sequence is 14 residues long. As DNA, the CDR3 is TGTGCCACCAAAGGGTCTGGAGTTAACACTGAAGCTTTCTTT. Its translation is CATKGSGVNTEAFF.

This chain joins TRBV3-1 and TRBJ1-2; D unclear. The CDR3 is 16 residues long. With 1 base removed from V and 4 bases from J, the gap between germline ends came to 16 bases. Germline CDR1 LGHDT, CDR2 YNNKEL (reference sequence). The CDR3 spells CASSQVAGLSLYGYTF. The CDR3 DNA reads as TGTGCCAGCAGCCAAGTGGCCGGCCTGTCACTCTATGGCTACACCTTC.

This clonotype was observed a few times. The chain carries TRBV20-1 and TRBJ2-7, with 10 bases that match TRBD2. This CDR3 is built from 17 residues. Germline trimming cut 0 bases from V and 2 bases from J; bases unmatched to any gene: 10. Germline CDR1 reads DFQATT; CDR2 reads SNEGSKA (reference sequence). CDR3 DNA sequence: TGCAGTGCTAGAGAAGGGACTAGCGCATGGGTTCCCTACGAGCAGTACTTC. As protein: CSAREGTSAWVPYEQYF.

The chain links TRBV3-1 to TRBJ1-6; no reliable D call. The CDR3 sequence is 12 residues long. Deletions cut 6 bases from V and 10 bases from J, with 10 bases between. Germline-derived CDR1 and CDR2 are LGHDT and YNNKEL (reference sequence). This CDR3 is CASRRSTSPLHF. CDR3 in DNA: TGTGCCAGCAGGAGGAGTACCTCACCCCTCCACTTT.

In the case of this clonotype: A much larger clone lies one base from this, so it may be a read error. CDR3 bases: TGTGCCAGCACCAGGGAAGCTGGTAAAGCTTTCTTT. Encoded protein: CASTREAGKAFF. This chain uses TRBV6-1 with TRBJ1-1, with D possibly matching TRBD1 (5 bases). The CDR3 sequence is 12 residues long. V was clipped by 7 bases and J by 9 bases, with 15 bases between them. Per germline, CDR1 MNHNS and CDR2 SASEGT.

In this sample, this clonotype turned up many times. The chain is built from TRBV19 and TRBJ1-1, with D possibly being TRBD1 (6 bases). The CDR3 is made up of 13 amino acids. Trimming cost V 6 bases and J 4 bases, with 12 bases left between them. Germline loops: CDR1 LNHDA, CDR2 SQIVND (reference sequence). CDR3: CASRTGSGTEAFF. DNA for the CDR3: TGTGCCAGTAGAACAGGGTCCGGCACTGAAGCTTTCTTT.